Listed below are T cell receptor beta chains from one sample, sequenced in a study of cytomegalovirus exposure and HLA in healthy donors. Assay used: immunoSEQ multiplex PCR; TCRdb lists only in-frame clones, some missing. The data hold 150,000 to 200,000 clones, with 84% observed a single time. Specimen: PBMCs. The receptor source for this set is a woman between 45 and 65 years old in good health and CMV-seropositive. Each CDR3 is given with its conserved first and last residue. Fields, in order: CDR3 length, J gene, V gene, D gene, CDR3 DNA, CDR3 protein. A D gene is named only where the DNA matches it firmly.

CDR3 length: 15
J gene: TRBJ2-1
V gene: TRBV11-3
D gene: TRBD1
CDR3 DNA: TGTGCCAGCAGCTTAGGGACAGGGGCCTATAATGAGCAGTTCTTC
CDR3 protein: CASSLGTGAYNEQFF

CDR3 length: 12
J gene: TRBJ2-7
V gene: TRBV7-2
D gene: -
CDR3 DNA: TGTGCCAGCCGACAGGACTCCTACGAGCAGTACTTC
CDR3 protein: CASRQDSYEQYF

CDR3 length: 15
J gene: TRBJ2-5
V gene: TRBV14
D gene: -
CDR3 DNA: TGTGCCAGCAGCCAAGACGACAGGCTCCAAGAGACCCAGTACTTC
CDR3 protein: CASSQDDRLQETQYF

CDR3 length: 15
J gene: TRBJ2-3
V gene: TRBV7-9
D gene: TRBD2
CDR3 DNA: TGTGCCAGCAGCCCTGGACTAGCGGGGTCAGATACGCAGTATTTT
CDR3 protein: CASSPGLAGSDTQYF

CDR3 length: 17
J gene: TRBJ2-1
V gene: TRBV9
D gene: -
CDR3 DNA: TGTGCCAGCAGCGTAGGAGCGCAGACTAGTCGCTACAATGAGCAGTTCTTC
CDR3 protein: CASSVGAQTSRYNEQFF

CDR3 length: 11
J gene: TRBJ2-3
V gene: TRBV12-2
D gene: -
CDR3 DNA: TGTGCAAGTCGCTCTCCAGATACGCAGTATTTT
CDR3 protein: CASRSPDTQYF

CDR3 length: 11
J gene: TRBJ2-7
V gene: TRBV7-9
D gene: -
CDR3 DNA: TGTGCCAGCAGCTTTAGCCACGAGCAGTACTTC
CDR3 protein: CASSFSHEQYF

CDR3 length: 13
J gene: TRBJ2-7
V gene: TRBV6-1
D gene: TRBD1
CDR3 DNA: TGTGCCAGCAGCAACCAGGGGGCCTACGAGCAGTACTTC
CDR3 protein: CASSNQGAYEQYF

CDR3 length: 12
J gene: TRBJ1-1
V gene: TRBV6-5
D gene: -
CDR3 DNA: TGTGCCAGCAGCCAGTCCGGGACAGAAGCTTTCTTT
CDR3 protein: CASSQSGTEAFF

CDR3 length: 16
J gene: TRBJ2-2
V gene: TRBV6-5
D gene: TRBD1
CDR3 DNA: TGTGCCAGCAGTTACTCGCTAACAGGGGGCACCGGGGAGCTGTTTTTT
CDR3 protein: CASSYSLTGGTGELFF

CDR3 length: 12
J gene: TRBJ1-1
V gene: TRBV30
D gene: -
CDR3 DNA: TGTGCCTGGACGCTAGGGAACACTGAAGCTTTCTTT
CDR3 protein: CAWTLGNTEAFF

CDR3 length: 13
J gene: TRBJ2-7
V gene: TRBV5-1
D gene: -
CDR3 DNA: TGCGCCAGCAGCTTGGGAGACTACTACGAGCAGTACTTC
CDR3 protein: CASSLGDYYEQYF

CDR3 length: 15
J gene: TRBJ2-4
V gene: TRBV19
D gene: TRBD1
CDR3 DNA: TGTGCCAGTAGCAGACAGGGTGGAGCCAAAAACATTCAGTACTTC
CDR3 protein: CASSRQGGAKNIQYF

CDR3 length: 15
J gene: TRBJ1-2
V gene: TRBV6-1
D gene: TRBD1
CDR3 DNA: TGTGCCAGCCAACCCCAGGATTTAGGGGGCAGTGGCTACACCTTC
CDR3 protein: CASQPQDLGGSGYTF

CDR3 length: 16
J gene: TRBJ2-7
V gene: TRBV7-6
D gene: -
CDR3 DNA: TGTGCCAGCAGCCCTTTCGAGGGCTCGGGATCCTACGAGCAGTACTTC
CDR3 protein: CASSPFEGSGSYEQYF

CDR3 length: 21
J gene: TRBJ1-4
V gene: TRBV15
D gene: -
CDR3 DNA: TGTGCCACCAGCAGAGACTCGGGTAGGAGGGGAGAGGCTTTGGCTAATGAAAAACTGTTTTTT
CDR3 protein: CATSRDSGRRGEALANEKLFF

CDR3 length: 14
J gene: TRBJ2-3
V gene: TRBV5-1
D gene: TRBD2
CDR3 DNA: TGCGCCAGCAGCCCAGGGACTAGCGTGAAAACGCAGTATTTT
CDR3 protein: CASSPGTSVKTQYF